The TCR beta chain described here comes from a study of blood T cells in healthy people across ages. Every donor provided 9.5 to 10 milliliters of peripheral blood. About this clonotype itself: What it binds is unknown.

The germline V gene has CDR1 MNHEY and CDR2 SVGEGT. The CDR3 contains 15 residues. The V end lost 4 bases, the J end lost 4 bases, and 16 bases lay between the germline ends. Using a J-beta primer mix together with a sample-barcoded 5' primer, a second PCR was run for roughly 7 to 11 cycles. Each cDNA molecule, via a template-switch adaptor with 12 random nucleotides, was tagged. MiXCR, run by TCRdb on the 5' RACE reads, gives a single entry per CDR3 protein. This sample yields about 1,400,000 distinct CDR3 sequences, of which around 59% are seen a single time; 5.5% to 8% belongs to the top ten. Study findings and constraints: Possibly confounding the expanded clonotype changes was the fact that donor CMV status was unknown.

Input material: blood. The chain employs TRBV6-2 or TRBV6-3 and TRBJ1-2; perhaps TRBD1 as D (6 bases). This sequence originates from a young man in good health. DNA of the CDR3: TGTGCCAGCAGTTCCCCCGCGGACAGCTTCTATGGCTACACCTTC. It specifies CASSSPADSFYGYTF.